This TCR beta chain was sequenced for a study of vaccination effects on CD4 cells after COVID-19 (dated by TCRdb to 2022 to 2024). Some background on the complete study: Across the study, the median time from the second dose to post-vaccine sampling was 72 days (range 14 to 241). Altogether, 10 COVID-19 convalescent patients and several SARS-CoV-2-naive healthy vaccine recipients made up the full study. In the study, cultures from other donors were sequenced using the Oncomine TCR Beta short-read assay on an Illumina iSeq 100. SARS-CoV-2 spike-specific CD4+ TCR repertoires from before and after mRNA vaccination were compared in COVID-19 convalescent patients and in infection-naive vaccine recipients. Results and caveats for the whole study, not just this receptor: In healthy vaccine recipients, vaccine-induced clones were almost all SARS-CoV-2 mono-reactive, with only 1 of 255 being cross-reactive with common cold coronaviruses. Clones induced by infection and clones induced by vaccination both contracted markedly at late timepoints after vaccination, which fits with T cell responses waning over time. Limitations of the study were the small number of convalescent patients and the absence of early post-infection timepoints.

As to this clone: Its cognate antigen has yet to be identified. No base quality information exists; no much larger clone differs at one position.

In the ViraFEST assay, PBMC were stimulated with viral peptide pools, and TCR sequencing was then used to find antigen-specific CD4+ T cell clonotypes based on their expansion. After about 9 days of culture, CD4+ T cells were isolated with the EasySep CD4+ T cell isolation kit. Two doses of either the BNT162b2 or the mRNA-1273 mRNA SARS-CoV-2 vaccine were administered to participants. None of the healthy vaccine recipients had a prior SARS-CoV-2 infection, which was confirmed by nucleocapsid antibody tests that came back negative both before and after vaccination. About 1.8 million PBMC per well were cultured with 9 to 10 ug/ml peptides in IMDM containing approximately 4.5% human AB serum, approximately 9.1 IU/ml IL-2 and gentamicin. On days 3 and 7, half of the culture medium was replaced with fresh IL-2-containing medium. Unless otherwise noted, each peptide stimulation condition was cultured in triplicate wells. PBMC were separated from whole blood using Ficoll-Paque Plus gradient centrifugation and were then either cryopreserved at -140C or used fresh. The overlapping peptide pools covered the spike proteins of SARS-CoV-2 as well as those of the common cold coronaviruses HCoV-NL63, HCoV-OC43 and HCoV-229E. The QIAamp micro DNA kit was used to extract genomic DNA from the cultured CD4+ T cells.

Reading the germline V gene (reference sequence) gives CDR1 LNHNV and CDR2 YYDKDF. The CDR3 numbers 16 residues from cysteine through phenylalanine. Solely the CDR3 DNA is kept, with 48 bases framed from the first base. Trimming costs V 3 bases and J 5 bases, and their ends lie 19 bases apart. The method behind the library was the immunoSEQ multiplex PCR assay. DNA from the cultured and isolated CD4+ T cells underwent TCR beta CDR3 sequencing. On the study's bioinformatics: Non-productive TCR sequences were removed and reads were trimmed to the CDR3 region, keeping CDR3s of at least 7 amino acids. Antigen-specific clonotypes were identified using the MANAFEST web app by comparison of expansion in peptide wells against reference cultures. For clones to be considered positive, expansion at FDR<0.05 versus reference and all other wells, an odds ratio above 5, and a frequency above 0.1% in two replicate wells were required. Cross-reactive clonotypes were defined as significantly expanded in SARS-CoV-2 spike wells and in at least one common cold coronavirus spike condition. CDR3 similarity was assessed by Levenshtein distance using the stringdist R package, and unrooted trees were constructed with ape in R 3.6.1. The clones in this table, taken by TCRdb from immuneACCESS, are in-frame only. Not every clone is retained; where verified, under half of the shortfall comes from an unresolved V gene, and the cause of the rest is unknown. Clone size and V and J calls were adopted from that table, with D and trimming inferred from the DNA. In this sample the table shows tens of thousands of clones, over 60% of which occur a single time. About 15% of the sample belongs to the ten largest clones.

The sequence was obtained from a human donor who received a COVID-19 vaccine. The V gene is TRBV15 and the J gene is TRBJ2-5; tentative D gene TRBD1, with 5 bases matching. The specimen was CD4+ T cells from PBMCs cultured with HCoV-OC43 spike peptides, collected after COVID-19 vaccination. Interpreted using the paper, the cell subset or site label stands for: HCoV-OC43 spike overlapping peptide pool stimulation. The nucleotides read TGTGCCACCAGCAGGGAAATGATAGGGGCTTTGGAGACCCAGTACTTC. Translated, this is CATSREMIGALETQYF.